This T cell receptor beta chain was sequenced for a study of cytomegalovirus exposure and HLA in healthy donors. Per germline, CDR1 ENHRY and CDR2 SYGVKD. This CDR3 contains 12 residues. V shed 4 bases and J shed 6 bases, with 9 bases lying between them. Study-wide points: Most TCR sequences were uncommon, yet certain public TCRs appeared in many donors. Associated with cytomegalovirus, according to the listing, were some 180 TCR beta chains.

Profiled with immunoSEQ multiplex PCR; TCRdb holds only in-frame clones, not every one. This table holds roughly 150,000 clones, roughly 91% found once. The donors were part of the validation cohort of 120 subjects. That cohort was separate from the first cohort, which comprised roughly 670 subjects. Details on this clone: What it binds is not known.

The TCR was taken from a woman aged 18-30 years in good health and CMV-seropositive. The material sequenced was PBMCs. The chain couples TRBV10-3 to TRBJ1-1, with D maybe TRBD1 (5 bases). DNA for the CDR3: TGTGCCATCAGTGCCGACAGATCTGAAGCTTTCTTT. This sequence encodes CAISADRSEAFF.